The clone carrying this T cell receptor gamma chain came up a few times. Its antigen is not identified. Compared with germline, one end of the junction differs, possibly owing to a read error. The sample is drawn from a study of human gamma delta and Vdelta1 T cells. Study-wide results and caveats: Polyclonal Delta One T cells reportedly showed broad cytotoxic targeting of acute myeloid leukemia.

TCRdb reanalysed the PCR reads via CATT. The table lists about 3,900 gamma-chain clones, roughly a sixth of them singletons. Germline assignment: CDR1 VENAVY and CDR2 YDSYNSRV. The CDR3 covers 11 residues. The receptor was isolated from a human donor in good health. The genes are TRGV8 and TRGJ1 or TRGJ2. Sequencing was performed on Vdelta1 gamma-delta T cells from blood grown in culture (DOT cells). CDR3 in DNA: TGTGCCACCTGGGTTAGGCGGCAGAAACTCTTT. Encoded protein: CATWVRRQKLF.